This note documents a single T cell receptor beta chain sequence. This specimen comes from a study of blood T cell repertoires in COVID-19. Looking at the study overall: The United States, Italy and Spain provided the acute and convalescent COVID-19 samples. PBMCs, B-cell-depleted T cells, or T cells provided the cDNA or gDNA that made up the material.

As processed by the authors: Amplified reference gene primers provided the basis for estimating nucleated cell counts. Profiling relied on immunoSEQ multiplex PCR, and the TCRdb table lists in-frame clones only, not all of them. V and J calls and clone size follow that table, whereas D and trimming were derived from the DNA. This table holds about 140,000 clones, over 70% found once. Trimming removed 5 bases from V and 3 bases from J; junction bases left unmatched: 11. CDR1 LNHDA and CDR2 SQIVND come from the germline V gene (reference sequence). The CDR3 is made up of 17 amino acids. This clonotype originated in a woman in her sixties with acute or convalescent COVID-19. The rearrangement uses TRBV19 and TRBJ2-7; 12 nucleotides line up with TRBD2. Sample: peripheral blood. The CDR3 DNA reads as TGTGCCAGTAGTCGACTAGCGGGAGCGTCCGAGATCTACGAGCAGTACTTC. Residues: CASSRLAGASEIYEQYF.